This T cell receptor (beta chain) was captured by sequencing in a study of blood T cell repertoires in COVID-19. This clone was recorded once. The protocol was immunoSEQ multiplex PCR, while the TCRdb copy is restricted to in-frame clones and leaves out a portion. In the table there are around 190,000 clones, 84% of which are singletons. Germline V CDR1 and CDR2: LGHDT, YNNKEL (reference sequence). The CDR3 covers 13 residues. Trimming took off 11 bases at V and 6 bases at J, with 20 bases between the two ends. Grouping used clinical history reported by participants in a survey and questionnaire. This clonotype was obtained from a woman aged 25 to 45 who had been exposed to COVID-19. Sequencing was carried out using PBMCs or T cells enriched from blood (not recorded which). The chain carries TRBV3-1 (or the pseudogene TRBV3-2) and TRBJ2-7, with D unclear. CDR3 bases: TGTGCCCGCACCAGTAACCATATTTCCGAGCAGTACTTC. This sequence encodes CARTSNHISEQYF.